Listed below are T cell receptor beta chains from one sample, sequenced in a study of long-term antiretroviral therapy in people with HIV. Clones were sequenced by immunoSEQ multiplex PCR, and TCRdb holds only the in-frame ones, with some missing. Of tens of thousands of clones listed, 85% to 90% are singletons. Source: unsorted PBMCs, taken 1.2 years after starting antiretroviral therapy. The receptors were sampled from a woman aged 45-65 years with HIV. Both conserved end residues are part of each CDR3. Fields, in order: D gene, V gene, CDR3 protein. D genes are given only for firm matches.

NA	TRBV7-2	CASSLRTDTTDTQYF
NA	TRBV6-5	CASRLQGTGTGELFF
NA	TRBV6-6	CASSRTGPTYEQYF
NA	TRBV4-1	CASSQEPVSYNEQFF
TRBD1	TRBV25-1	CASSGDRARDGYTF
NA	TRBV7-9	CASSFRAEQFF
NA	TRBV6-6	CASGHSATSNQPQHF
NA	TRBV10-3	CAISAREEGNTIYF
NA	TRBV30	CAWSPGHREAFF
TRBD1	TRBV6-1	CASSGQAGGAFQPQHF